The following is a T cell receptor (beta chain) sequence with its context. The CDR3 is 15 amino acids. V was clipped by 2 bases and J by 3 bases, with 12 bases between them. Germline assignment: CDR1 SGHTA and CDR2 FQGTGA. Profiled with immunoSEQ multiplex PCR; TCRdb holds only in-frame clones, not every one. The sample includes 110,000 to 150,000 clones, 75% to 90% of them seen just once. The data originate from a study of control samples from healthy donors and cancer patients. The chain has TRBV7-3 and TRBJ2-3; D uncertain. Sequenced input: blood. This sequence originates from a man aged 30 to 45 in good health. The CDR3 sequence is CASSLLPSPTDTQYF. For the CDR3, the DNA is TGTGCCAGCAGCTTACTCCCCTCTCCGACAGATACGCAGTATTTT.